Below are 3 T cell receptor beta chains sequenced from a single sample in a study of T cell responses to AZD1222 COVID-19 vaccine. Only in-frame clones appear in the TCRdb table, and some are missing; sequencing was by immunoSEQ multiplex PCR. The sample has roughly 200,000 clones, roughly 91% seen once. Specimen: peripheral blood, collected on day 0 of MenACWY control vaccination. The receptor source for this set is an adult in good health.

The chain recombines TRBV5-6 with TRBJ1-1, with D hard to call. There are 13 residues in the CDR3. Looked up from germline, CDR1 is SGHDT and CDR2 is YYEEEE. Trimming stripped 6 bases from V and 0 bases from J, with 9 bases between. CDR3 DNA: TGTGCCAGCACCCCGGGCCTGAACACTGAAGCTTTCTTT. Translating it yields CASTPGLNTEAFF.

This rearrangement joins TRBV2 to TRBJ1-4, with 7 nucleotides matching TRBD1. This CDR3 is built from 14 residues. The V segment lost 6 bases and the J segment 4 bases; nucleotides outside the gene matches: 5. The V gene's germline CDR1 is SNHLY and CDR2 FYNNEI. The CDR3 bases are TGTGCCAGCAGCCCCCGGGACAGTAATGAAAAACTGTTTTTT. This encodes CASSPRDSNEKLFF.

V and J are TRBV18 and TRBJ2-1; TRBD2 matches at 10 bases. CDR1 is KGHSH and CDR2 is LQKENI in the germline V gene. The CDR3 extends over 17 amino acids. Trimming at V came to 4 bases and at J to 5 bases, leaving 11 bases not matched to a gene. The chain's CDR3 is CASSQNLAGGGHNEQFF. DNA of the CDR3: TGTGCCAGCTCACAAAACTTAGCGGGGGGTGGCCACAATGAGCAGTTCTTC.